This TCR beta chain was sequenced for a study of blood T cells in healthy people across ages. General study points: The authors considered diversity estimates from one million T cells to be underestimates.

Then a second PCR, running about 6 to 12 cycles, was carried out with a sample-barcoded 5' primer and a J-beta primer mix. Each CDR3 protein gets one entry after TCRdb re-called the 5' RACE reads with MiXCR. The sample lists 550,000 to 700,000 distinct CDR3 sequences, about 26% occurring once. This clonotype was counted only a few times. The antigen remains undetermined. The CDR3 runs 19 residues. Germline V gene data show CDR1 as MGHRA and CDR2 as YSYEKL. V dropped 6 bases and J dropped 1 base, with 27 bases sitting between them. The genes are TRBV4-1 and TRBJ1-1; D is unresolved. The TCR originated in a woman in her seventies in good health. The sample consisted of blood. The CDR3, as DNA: TGCGCCAGCAGAGAAAGAACGTTTGGGAGGAGGTCCCCGAACACTGAAGCTTTCTTT. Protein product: CASRERTFGRRSPNTEAFF.